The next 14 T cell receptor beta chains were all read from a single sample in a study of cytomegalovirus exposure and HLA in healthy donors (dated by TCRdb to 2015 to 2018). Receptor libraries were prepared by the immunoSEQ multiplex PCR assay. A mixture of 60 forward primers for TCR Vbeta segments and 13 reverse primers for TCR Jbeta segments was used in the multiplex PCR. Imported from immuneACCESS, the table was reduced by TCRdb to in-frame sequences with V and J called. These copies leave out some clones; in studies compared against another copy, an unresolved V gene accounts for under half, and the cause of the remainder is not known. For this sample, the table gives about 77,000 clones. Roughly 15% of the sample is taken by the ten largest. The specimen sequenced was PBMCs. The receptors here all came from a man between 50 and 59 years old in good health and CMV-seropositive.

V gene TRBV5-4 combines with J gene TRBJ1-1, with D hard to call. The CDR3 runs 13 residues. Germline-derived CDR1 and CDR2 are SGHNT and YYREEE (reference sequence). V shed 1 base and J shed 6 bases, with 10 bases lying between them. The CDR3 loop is CASSLWEAPEAFF. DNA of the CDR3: TGTGCCAGCAGCTTGTGGGAGGCCCCTGAAGCTTTCTTT.

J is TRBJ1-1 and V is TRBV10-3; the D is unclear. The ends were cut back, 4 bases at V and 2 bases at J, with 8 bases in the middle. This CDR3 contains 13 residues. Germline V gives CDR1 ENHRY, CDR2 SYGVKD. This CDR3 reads CAISGSVNTEAFF. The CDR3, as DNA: TGTGCCATCAGTGGTTCAGTTAACACTGAAGCTTTCTTT.

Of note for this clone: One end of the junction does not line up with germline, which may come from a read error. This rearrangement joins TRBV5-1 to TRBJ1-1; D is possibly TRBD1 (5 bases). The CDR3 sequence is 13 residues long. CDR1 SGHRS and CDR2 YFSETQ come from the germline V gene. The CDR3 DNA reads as TGCGACAGCAGCTTGGGGCAGAACACTGAAGCTTTCTTT. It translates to CDSSLGQNTEAFF.

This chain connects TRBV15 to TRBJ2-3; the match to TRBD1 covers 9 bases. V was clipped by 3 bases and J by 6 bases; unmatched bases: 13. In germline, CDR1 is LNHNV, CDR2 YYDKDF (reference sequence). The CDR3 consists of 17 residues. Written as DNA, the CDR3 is TGTGCCACCAGCAGCGATCCCCCGGGACAGGGTAAGGATACGCAGTATTTT. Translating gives CATSSDPPGQGKDTQYF.

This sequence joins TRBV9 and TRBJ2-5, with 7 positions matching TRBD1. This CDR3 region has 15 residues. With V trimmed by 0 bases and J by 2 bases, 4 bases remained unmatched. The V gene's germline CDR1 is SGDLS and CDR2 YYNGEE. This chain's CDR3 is CASSVEAGGQETQYF. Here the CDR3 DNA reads TGTGCCAGCAGCGTAGAGGCAGGGGGTCAAGAGACCCAGTACTTC.

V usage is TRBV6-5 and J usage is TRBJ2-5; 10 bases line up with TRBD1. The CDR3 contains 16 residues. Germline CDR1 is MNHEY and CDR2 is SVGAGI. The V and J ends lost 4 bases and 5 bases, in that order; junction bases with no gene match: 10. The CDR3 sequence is CASSSHSGTGEETQYF. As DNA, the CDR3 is TGTGCCAGCAGTTCCCACTCCGGGACAGGGGAGGAGACCCAGTACTTC.

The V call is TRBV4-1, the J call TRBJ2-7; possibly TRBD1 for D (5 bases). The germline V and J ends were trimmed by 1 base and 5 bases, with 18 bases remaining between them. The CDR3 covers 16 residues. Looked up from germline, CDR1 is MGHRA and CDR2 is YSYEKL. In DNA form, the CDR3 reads TGCGCCAGCAGCCAAGGCAGGGCGGAAGGGAACCACGAGCAGTACTTC. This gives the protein CASSQGRAEGNHEQYF.

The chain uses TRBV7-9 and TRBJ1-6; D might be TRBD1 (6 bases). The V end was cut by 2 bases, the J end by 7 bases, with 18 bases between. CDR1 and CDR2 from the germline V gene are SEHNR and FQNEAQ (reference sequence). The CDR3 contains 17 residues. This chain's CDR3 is CASSLTRGGDTNSPLHF. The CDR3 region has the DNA TGTGCCAGCAGCTTAACGCGTGGGGGGGACACCAATTCACCCCTCCACTTT.

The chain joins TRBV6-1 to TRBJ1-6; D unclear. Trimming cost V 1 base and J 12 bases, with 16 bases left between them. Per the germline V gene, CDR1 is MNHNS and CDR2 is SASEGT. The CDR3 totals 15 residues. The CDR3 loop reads CASSEGGQDSRPLHF. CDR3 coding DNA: TGTGCCAGCAGTGAAGGCGGTCAGGACTCTCGACCCCTCCACTTT.

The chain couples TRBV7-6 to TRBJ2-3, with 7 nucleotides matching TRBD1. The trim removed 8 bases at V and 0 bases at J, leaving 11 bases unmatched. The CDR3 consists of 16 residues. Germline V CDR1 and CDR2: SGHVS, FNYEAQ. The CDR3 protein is CASGILTGESTDTQYF. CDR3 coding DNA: TGTGCCAGCGGAATACTTACAGGGGAAAGCACAGATACGCAGTATTTT. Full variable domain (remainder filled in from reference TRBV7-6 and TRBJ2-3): GAGVSQSPRYKVTKRGQDVALRCDPISGHVSLYWYRQALGQGPEFLTYFNYEAQQDKSGLPNDRFSAERPEGSISTLTIQRTEQRDSAMYRCASGILTGESTDTQYFGPGTRLTVL.

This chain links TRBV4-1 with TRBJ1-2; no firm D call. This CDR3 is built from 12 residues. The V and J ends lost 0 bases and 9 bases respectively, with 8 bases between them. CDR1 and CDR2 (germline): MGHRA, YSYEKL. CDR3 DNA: TGCGCCAGCAGCCAAGAAACATCCAGCTACACCTTC. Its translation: CASSQETSSYTF.

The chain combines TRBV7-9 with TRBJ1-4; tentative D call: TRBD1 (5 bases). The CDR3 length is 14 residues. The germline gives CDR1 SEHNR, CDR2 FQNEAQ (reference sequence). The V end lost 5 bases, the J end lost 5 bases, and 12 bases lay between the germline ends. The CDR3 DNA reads TGTGCCAGCAGCACCCGGGGGGAGAATGAAAAACTGTTTTTT. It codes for CASSTRGENEKLFF.

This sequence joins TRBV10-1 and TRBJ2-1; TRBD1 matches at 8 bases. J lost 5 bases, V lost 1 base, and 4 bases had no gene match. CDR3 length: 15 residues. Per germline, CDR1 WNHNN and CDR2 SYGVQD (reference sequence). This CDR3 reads CASSEYRGNNNEQFF. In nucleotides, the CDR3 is TGCGCCAGCAGTGAGTACAGGGGGAACAACAATGAGCAGTTCTTC.

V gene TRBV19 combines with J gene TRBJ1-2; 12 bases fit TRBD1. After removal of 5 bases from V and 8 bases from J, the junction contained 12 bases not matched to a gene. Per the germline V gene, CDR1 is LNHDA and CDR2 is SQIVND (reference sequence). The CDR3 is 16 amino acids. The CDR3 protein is CASSPGTGGTSGGYTF. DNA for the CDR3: TGTGCCAGTAGTCCCGGGACAGGGGGCACCTCTGGCGGCTACACCTTC.